These T cell receptor beta chains were read from a single sample in a study of T cell changes during pregnancy in multiple sclerosis. Some clones are missing from TCRdb's copy, which holds only in-frame ones; the method was immunoSEQ multiplex PCR. The profile shows 40,000 to 45,000 clones, about 89% of them singletons. Sequences were derived from CD4+ T cells from peripheral blood mononuclear cells, sampled before pregnancy. The source is a female donor with multiple sclerosis, enrolled in a pregnancy study. Both conserved end residues are part of each CDR3. Fields, in order: V gene, D gene, clone size, J gene, CDR3 DNA, CDR3 protein. The D gene is left open where the match is weak. Clone size is given for some rows only: seen once, a few or many times, or a class if the clone is expanded.

TRBV14	-	-	TRBJ1-2	TGTGCCAGCAGCCAAGGTCGGGGGGCGTTATACTATGGCTACACCTTC	CASSQGRGALYYGYTF
TRBV9	TRBD1	-	TRBJ2-7	TGTGCCAGCAGCACCCGGGACAGGGGTACCTACGAGCAGTACTTC	CASSTRDRGTYEQYF
TRBV9	TRBD1	-	TRBJ1-4	TGTGCCAGCAGCCCACGGGGGGGACAGATTAATGAAAAACTGTTTTTT	CASSPRGGQINEKLFF
TRBV15	TRBD1	-	TRBJ1-2	TGTGCCACCAGCAGAGATAAGGTCCAGGGGGGTAACTATGGCTACACCTTC	CATSRDKVQGGNYGYTF
TRBV6-1	-	-	TRBJ1-2	TGTGCCAGCATCCCACCCTGGGCCTATGGCTACACCTTC	CASIPPWAYGYTF
TRBV6-5	TRBD1	-	TRBJ1-1	TGTGCCAGCAGGACAGGGGAAGAAGCTTTCTTT	CASRTGEEAFF
TRBV12-5	-	-	TRBJ1-1	TGTGCTAGTGGTCCCAAATCGGACACTGAAGCTTTCTTT	CASGPKSDTEAFF
TRBV12-5	TRBD1	-	TRBJ1-2	TGTGCTAGTGGTTTGGGGACAGGGGACTTTAGCTACACCTTC	CASGLGTGDFSYTF
TRBV27	-	-	TRBJ2-1	TGTGCCAGCAGTTTGGAGGTACCGTACAATGAGCAGTTCTTC	CASSLEVPYNEQFF
TRBV9	TRBD2	-	TRBJ2-2	TGTGCCAGCAGCGCGGCTAGCGGGGGGGTAAACACCGGGGAGCTGTTTTTT	CASSAASGGVNTGELFF
TRBV29-1	TRBD1	-	TRBJ2-7	TGCAGCGTTGAAGACCCCAGGGGGCGGCGGTACGAGCAGTACTTC	CSVEDPRGRRYEQYF
TRBV20-1	-	few	TRBJ1-4	TGCAGTGCCTACATTAAGGGGCAGAAAACTTTT	CSAYIKGQKTF
TRBV10-3	TRBD2	-	TRBJ2-2	TGTGCCGCCGCTACTAGCGGGGGGGCCGGGGAGCTGTTTTTT	CAAATSGGAGELFF
TRBV5-4	-	-	TRBJ2-2	TGTGCCAGCAGCTTGGGGCTAGTGAAGGGGGAGCTGTTTTTT	CASSLGLVKGELFF
TRBV7-7	TRBD2	-	TRBJ2-3	TGTGCCAGCAGCTTAGGGGCGGGAGGAGTGACAGATACGCAGTATTTT	CASSLGAGGVTDTQYF
TRBV7-8	-	-	TRBJ1-1	TGTGCCAGCAGCTTAGCGTCGGGTATGAACACTGAAGCTTTCTTT	CASSLASGMNTEAFF
TRBV14	-	-	TRBJ2-5	TGTGCCAGCAGCCAAAGGAGAAGTGTCAGGGCCGAGACCCAGTACTTC	CASSQRRSVRAETQYF
TRBV19	-	few	TRBJ1-1	TGTGCCACCCGAACACCGTGGTTCTTT	CATRTPWFF
TRBV5-8	TRBD1	once	TRBJ1-6	TGTGCCAGCTCCGGGACAGGCGGGAGAGGTTCACCCCTCCACTTT	CASSGTGGRGSPLHF
TRBV5-6	-	once	TRBJ1-2	TGTGCCAGCAGCTTACAGACGTTTCCTGGCTACACCTTC	CASSLQTFPGYTF
TRBV7-7	TRBD1	-	TRBJ1-4	TGTGCCAGCAGCTTAGGAACAGGGGGCCTCGAAAAACTGTTTTTT	CASSLGTGGLEKLFF
TRBV19	-	-	TRBJ1-5	TGTGCCAGTAGTATAAGGGGGTTTCAGCCCCAGCATTTT	CASSIRGFQPQHF
TRBV29-1	-	-	TRBJ2-1	TGCAGCGTTGATCGAGCTAGCACTGAGCAGTTCTTC	CSVDRASTEQFF
TRBV21-1	-	-	TRBJ2-1	TGTGCCAGCAGCAAAGTTGGCGGGGGCGACGAACCCGAAATGGACAATGAGCAGTTCTTC	CASSKVGGGDEPEMDNEQFF
TRBV6-5	TRBD2	-	TRBJ2-7	TGTGCCAGCAGTTCATTTACGGGGGGGGAGCAGTACTTC	CASSSFTGGEQYF
TRBV12-5	TRBD1	few	TRBJ1-1	TGTGCTAGTGGTTCCCAGACAGGGGTGACGCCTGAAGCTTTCTTT	CASGSQTGVTPEAFF
TRBV20-1	-	-	TRBJ1-1	TGCAGTGCTACGGGGAACACTGAAGCTTTCTTT	CSATGNTEAFF
TRBV7-2	-	-	TRBJ2-3	TGTGCCAGCAGCCCCCACTGGCAGGGTGTTACGCAGTATTTT	CASSPHWQGVTQYF
TRBV19	TRBD1	-	TRBJ1-1	TGTGCCAGTTCAGGGGGAAGGTTAACTGAAGCTTTCTTT	CASSGGRLTEAFF
TRBV6-5	TRBD1	-	TRBJ1-5	TGTGCCAGCAAAACTAACAGGGGACTCGATCAGCCCCAGCATTTT	CASKTNRGLDQPQHF
TRBV4-3	TRBD1	-	TRBJ1-1	TGCGCCAGCAGCCAAACAGGGGGCGGATCGCTGAAAGCTTTCTTT	CASSQTGGGSLKAFF
TRBV7-3	-	-	TRBJ2-1	TGTGCCAGCAGCTTGGCGGGGGCTAGGGGGTACAATGAGCAGTTCTTC	CASSLAGARGYNEQFF
TRBV15	-	-	TRBJ2-4	TGTGCCACCCGGTGGGCCCTCAGGGACATTCAGTACTTC	CATRWALRDIQYF
TRBV9	TRBD2	-	TRBJ2-1	TGTGCCAGCAGCGAACGTCCCGGGACTAGCGGGGGGACCCTATACAATGAGCAGTTCTTC	CASSERPGTSGGTLYNEQFF
TRBV5-1	TRBD1	-	TRBJ1-2	TGCGCCAGCAGCTTAAGCCTCGGGACAGTCTATGGCTACACCTTC	CASSLSLGTVYGYTF
TRBV19	TRBD1	-	TRBJ1-5	TGTGCCAGTACCCCGACAGGGTATAGCAATCAGCCCCAGCATTTT	CASTPTGYSNQPQHF
TRBV7-3	TRBD2	few	TRBJ2-2	TGTGCCAGCAGCTTAGCGGGGGGTAACACCGGGGAGCTGTTTTTT	CASSLAGGNTGELFF
TRBV10-3	-	-	TRBJ2-7	TGTGCCATCGGACAGAACTCCTACGAGCAGTACTTC	CAIGQNSYEQYF
TRBV21-1	-	-	TRBJ1-5	TGTGCCAGCAGCAAAGGTGATATCAGGGGGCGCGGCAATCAGCCCCAGCATTTT	CASSKGDIRGRGNQPQHF
TRBV6-1	-	-	TRBJ2-5	TGTGCCAGCAGGGCCCCCATCAAGGAGACCCAGTACTTC	CASRAPIKETQYF
TRBV28	TRBD1	-	TRBJ1-3	TGTGCCAGCAGTTCCGGACAGGGCTCTGGAAACACCATATATTTT	CASSSGQGSGNTIYF
TRBV19	-	-	TRBJ1-1	TGTGCCAGTAGTATGGAGAATAAGGCCCCTGAAGCTTTCTTT	CASSMENKAPEAFF
TRBV2	TRBD1	-	TRBJ2-1	TGTGCCAGCTCCGGGACAGGGGGCTCCTACAATGAGCAGTTCTTC	CASSGTGGSYNEQFF
TRBV7-6	-	-	TRBJ2-7	TGTGCCAGCAGCCAAGACAGCTACGAGCAGTACTTC	CASSQDSYEQYF
TRBV19	-	-	TRBJ1-3	TGTGCCAGTAGTCTCGGACAGCCGTCGGCCATATATTTT	CASSLGQPSAIYF
TRBV29-1	TRBD2	-	TRBJ2-2	TGCAGCGCTGGGGGGGATGCGACCGGGGAGCTGTTTTTT	CSAGGDATGELFF
TRBV5-8	-	once	TRBJ2-5	TGTGCCAGCAGAACGGGGGTCCGGGAGACCCAGTACTTC	CASRTGVRETQYF
TRBV5-6	-	few	TRBJ1-2	TGTGCCAGCAGCTTGGCGGACTATGGCTACACCTTC	CASSLADYGYTF
TRBV27	-	-	TRBJ1-1	TGTGCCAGCACCAGGGGACATCCGAACACTGAAGCTTTCTTT	CASTRGHPNTEAFF
TRBV19	TRBD1	-	TRBJ1-1	TGTGCCAGTAGTCCTTCGTGGACAGGGGCATCGAACACTGAAGCTTTCTTT	CASSPSWTGASNTEAFF
TRBV9	TRBD2	-	TRBJ2-7	TGTGCCAGCAGCCTATGGGGGGGTCCCTACGAGCAGTACTTC	CASSLWGGPYEQYF
TRBV19	TRBD1	-	TRBJ1-6	TGTGCCAGTAGTATCAAAGTGTCCGGGACAGGTATTCTGCATTCACCCCTCCACTTT	CASSIKVSGTGILHSPLHF
TRBV19	TRBD2	-	TRBJ2-5	TGTGCCAGTAGTCCGGGACTAGCGGGGTACCAAGAGACCCAGTACTTC	CASSPGLAGYQETQYF
TRBV4-1	-	-	TRBJ1-1	TGCGCCAGCAGCCAAGATCAACAGGGCCGGGTCCACACTGAAGCTTTCTTT	CASSQDQQGRVHTEAFF
TRBV9	-	-	TRBJ1-1	TGTGCCAGCAGCACCGAAGGCTACGGGGAAGCTTTCTTT	CASSTEGYGEAFF
TRBV6-5	TRBD1	-	TRBJ1-2	TGTGCCAGCAGGGGGACAGCTAACTATGGCTACACCTTC	CASRGTANYGYTF
TRBV25-1	TRBD1	-	TRBJ2-7	TGTGCCAGCACCCCCCCCGGGACAGGGGGTTCTTACGAGCAGTACTTC	CASTPPGTGGSYEQYF
TRBV5-3	-	-	TRBJ2-7	TGTGCCAGAAGCTTGGACCCCGGGACATGGGCCTACGAGCAGTACTTC	CARSLDPGTWAYEQYF
TRBV6-5	-	-	TRBJ1-6	TGTGCCAGCAGAGAGTTCAATTCACCCCTCCACTTT	CASREFNSPLHF